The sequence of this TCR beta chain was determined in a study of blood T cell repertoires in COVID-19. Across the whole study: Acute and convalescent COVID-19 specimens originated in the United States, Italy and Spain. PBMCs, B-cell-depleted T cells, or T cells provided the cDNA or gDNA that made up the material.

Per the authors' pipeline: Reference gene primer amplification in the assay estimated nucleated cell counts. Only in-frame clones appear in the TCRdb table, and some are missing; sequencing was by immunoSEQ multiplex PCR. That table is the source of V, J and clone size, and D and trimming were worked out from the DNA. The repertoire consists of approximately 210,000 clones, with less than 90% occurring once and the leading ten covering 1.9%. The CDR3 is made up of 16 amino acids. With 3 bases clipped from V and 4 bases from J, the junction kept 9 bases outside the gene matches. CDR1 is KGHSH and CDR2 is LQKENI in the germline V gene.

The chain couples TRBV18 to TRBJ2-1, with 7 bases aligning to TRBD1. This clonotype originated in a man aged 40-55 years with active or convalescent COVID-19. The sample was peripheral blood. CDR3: CASSPLPGQRYNEQFF. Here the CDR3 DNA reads TGTGCCAGCTCACCTTTACCGGGACAGCGATACAATGAGCAGTTCTTC.